This TCR beta chain appears in the sequencing data of a study of regulatory T cells in long-lasting Graves disease. In the study overall: In persistent Graves' disease, antithyroid drugs had been taken for over 5 years and TSH receptor antibodies stayed positive. Study results and caveats: TCR diversity in persistent Graves' patients was below that of newly diagnosed ones. The study found TRBV28, TRBJ1-2 and TRBJ2-5 favored in persistent disease.

CDR3 length equals 13 residues. The trim removed 3 bases at V and 6 bases at J, leaving 7 bases unmatched. The germline gives CDR1 SQVTM, CDR2 ANQGSEA. A remark on this clonotype: Its antigen is undetermined.

Construction of the TCR beta libraries employed iRepertoire HTBI primers in conjunction with Arm-PCR of CDR3 regions. TCRdb reprocessed the multiplex PCR reads with MiXCR, giving one entry per CDR3 protein. The profile covers about 660,000 distinct CDR3 sequences, with about 30% appearing a single time and about two fifths taken by the ten largest. Noted time point: persistent/refractory GD, antithyroid drugs over 5 years with positive TRAb. RNA from PBMCs was the source of the TCR library. The EDTA tubes were filled with around 8.1 milliliters of drawn peripheral blood. This clonotype was sampled from a female donor with Graves disease. This chain joins TRBV29-1 and TRBJ1-2; TRBD1 aligns across 7 bases. The sequenced sample was peripheral blood mononuclear cells (PBMCs), obtained when the disease was refractory, from a patient treated with antithyroid drugs. This chain's CDR3 is CSVDTTGIDGYTF. CDR3 nucleotides: TGCAGCGTTGACACGACAGGGATCGATGGCTACACCTTC.